Presented here are 19 T cell receptor beta chains from one specimen sequenced in a study of CD8 T cells in Susac syndrome (dated by TCRdb to about 2019). The library was prepared using the immunoSEQ multiplex PCR assay. RNA was extracted using the RNeasy kit, and about 0.5 to 1 ug of the RNA was reverse transcribed with random hexamers. The public reads were quality trimmed at Q25 with fastp and then assembled into clones with MiXCR by TCRdb, keeping productive beta chains. Each entry merges the rows of one CDR3 protein and shows their most common DNA and genes. The sample contains 150,000 to 200,000 distinct CDR3 sequences, 95% of them found a single time. 0.15% to 0.2% of the sample belongs to the ten largest clones. Input material: CD8+ T cells from PBMCs. These receptors all stem from a human donor with Susac syndrome.

The V and J genes are TRBV10-3 and TRBJ2-7, with D unclear. V lost 0 bases, J lost 3 bases, and 3 bases lay in between. In germline, CDR1 is ENHRY, CDR2 SYGVKD. This CDR3 is built from 12 residues. The CDR3 sequence: CAISESGYEQYF. Here the CDR3 DNA reads TGTGCCATCAGTGAGTCGGGCTACGAGCAGTACTTC.

This clonotype showed up just once. The rearrangement uses TRBV5-1 and TRBJ2-5; the D call may be TRBD1 or TRBD2 (5 bases each). Trimming stripped 6 bases from V and 2 bases from J, with 14 bases between. Germline CDR1 and CDR2: SGHRS and YFSETQ. The CDR3 is 14 residues long. CDR3 sequence: CASTVGTEQETQYF. The CDR3 nucleotides read TGCGCCAGCACCGTAGGGACGGAACAAGAGACCCAGTACTTC. The whole variable domain, filled in from reference TRBV5-1 and TRBJ2-5, reads KAGVTQTPRYLIKTRGQQVTLSCSPISGHRSVSWYQQTPGQGLQFLFEYFSETQRNKGNFPGRFSGRQFSNSRSEMNVSTLELGDSALYLCASTVGTEQETQYFGPGTRLLVL.

The chain couples TRBV4-1 to TRBJ2-1; no firm D call. The CDR3 has 13 residues. Trimming removed 0 bases from V and 5 bases from J, with 5 bases in between. Germline lookup yields CDR1 MGHRA and CDR2 YSYEKL. The CDR3 here is CASSQDSDNEQFF. The CDR3 DNA is TGCGCCAGCAGCCAAGACAGCGACAATGAGCAGTTCTTC.

This clonotype was recorded once. V is TRBV5-6 and J is TRBJ1-2; D is unresolved. This CDR3 has 12 amino acids. The germline CDR1 and CDR2 sequences are SGHDT and YYEEEE. V lost 1 base and J lost 4, with 5 bases in between. Written as DNA, the CDR3 is TGTGCCAGCAGCTTGTTACCCTATGGCTACACCTTC. Translated: CASSLLPYGYTF.

CDR3: CASSNQGGTEAFF. In nucleotides, the CDR3 is TGTGCCAGCAGCAACCAGGGGGGCACTGAAGCTTTCTTT. The genes are TRBV13 and TRBJ1-1; 7 bases match TRBD1. V shed 5 bases and J 4 bases; nucleotides not matched to a gene: 4. Germline V gene data show CDR1 as PRHDT and CDR2 as FYEKMQ (reference sequence). The CDR3 consists of 13 residues.

The gene calls are TRBV10-2 and TRBJ2-7; 9 bases fit TRBD2. The CDR3 covers 15 residues. Germline loops: CDR1 WSHSY, CDR2 SAAADI. V was pared by 6 bases and J by 2 bases, with 8 bases of the junction left unmatched. The CDR3 DNA reads as TGCGCCAGCAGCATTTCTAGCGGGGCAACCTACGAGCAGTACTTC. This encodes CASSISSGATYEQYF.

The chain has TRBV2 and TRBJ2-1; D perhaps matches TRBD2 (5 bases). This CDR3 comprises 15 residues. Germline V gene lookup returns CDR1 SNHLY and CDR2 FYNNEI. The V gene lost 6 bases and the J gene lost 4 bases, with 16 bases spanning the gap. The DNA of the CDR3 is TGTGCCAGCAGCCTGCCCGGGGTTAATTACAATGAGCAGTTCTTC. Amino acid sequence: CASSLPGVNYNEQFF. The entire variable domain, with the rest obtained from reference TRBV2 and TRBJ2-1, is as follows: EPEVTQTPSHQVTQMGQEVILRCVPISNHLYFYWYRQILGQKVEFLVSFYNNEISEKSEIFDDQFSVERPDGSNFTLKIRSTKLEDSAMYFCASSLPGVNYNEQFFGPGTRLTVL.

The sample holds one count of this clonotype. The J gene is TRBJ2-7, the V gene TRBV5-1; 10 bases align to TRBD1. V was pared by 4 bases and J by 1 base, with 5 bases of the junction left unmatched. In germline, CDR1 is SGHRS, CDR2 YFSETQ. This CDR3 spans 15 amino acids. This CDR3 is CASSADRGLSYEQYF. DNA of the CDR3: TGCGCCAGCAGCGCGGACAGGGGGTTGTCCTACGAGCAGTACTTC. The variable domain in full, with the rest retrieved from reference TRBV5-1 and TRBJ2-7, is KAGVTQTPRYLIKTRGQQVTLSCSPISGHRSVSWYQQTPGQGLQFLFEYFSETQRNKGNFPGRFSGRQFSNSRSEMNVSTLELGDSALYLCASSADRGLSYEQYFGPGTRLTVT.

The chain is built from TRBV23-1 and TRBJ2-5; 8 bases are a match to TRBD1. TRBV23-1 is placed among ORFs of uncertain function. Losses at the gene ends were 0 bases for V and 9 bases for J; bases not matched to a gene: 6. This CDR3 comprises 14 residues. The CDR3 nucleotides read TGCGCCAGCAGTCAATCAAGGACAGGGTACCCCCAGTACTTC. Translating it yields CASSQSRTGYPQYF.

The genes are TRBV7-9 and TRBJ1-2; the D gene is possibly TRBD1 (6 bases). This CDR3 comprises 12 residues. From germline, CDR1 is SEHNR and CDR2 FQNEAQ (reference sequence). Trimming stripped 2 bases from V and 6 bases from J, with 7 bases between. In DNA, the CDR3 is TGTGCCAGCAGCTTACACAGGGATGGCTACACCTTC. Translating gives CASSLHRDGYTF.

The chain joins TRBV19 to TRBJ1-5, with 8 bases lining up with TRBD1. Germline-derived CDR1 and CDR2 are LNHDA and SQIVND (reference sequence). V was pared by 3 bases and J by 3 bases, with 4 bases of the junction left unmatched. The CDR3 is made up of 15 amino acids. As DNA, the CDR3 is TGTGCCAGTAGTATGCCGGGACAGGTCAATCAGCCCCAGCATTTT. This codes for CASSMPGQVNQPQHF.

This clonotype was recorded a few times. J is TRBJ2-3 and V is TRBV7-3; 9 bases are shared with TRBD2. The V gene's germline CDR1 is SGHTA and CDR2 FQGTGA. CDR3 length equals 15 residues. Trimming at V came to 4 bases and at J to 0 bases, leaving 2 bases not matched to a gene. CDR3: CASSSGLASTDTQYF. CDR3 DNA sequence: TGTGCCAGCAGCTCCGGACTAGCGAGCACAGATACGCAGTATTTT.

This chain joins TRBV20-1 and TRBJ2-3; the D is unclear. The CDR3 has 10 amino acids. Per germline, CDR1 DFQATT and CDR2 SNEGSKA (reference sequence). Trimming removed 6 bases from V and 0 bases from J, with 1 base in between. The CDR3 DNA reads TGCAGTGCCAGCACAGATACGCAGTATTTT. Its protein product is CSASTDTQYF.

The rearrangement links TRBV6-5 to TRBJ2-5, with D unresolved. Between the trimmed V and J ends, which lost 2 bases and 2 bases, there was a span of 18 bases. There are 17 residues in the CDR3. The germline V gene has CDR1 MNHEY and CDR2 SVGAGI. CDR3 bases: TGTGCCAGCAGTTACGGGGTTGGGTCAGGAGCGCAAGAGACCCAGTACTTC. Encoded protein: CASSYGVGSGAQETQYF.

This chain connects TRBV6-5 to TRBJ2-4, with D uncertain. From germline, CDR1 is MNHEY and CDR2 SVGAGI. The CDR3 runs 16 residues. V dropped 0 bases and J dropped 1 base, with 10 bases sitting between them. The CDR3 DNA sequence: TGTGCCAGCAGTTACTCAGGGCGCTCGGCCAAAAACATTCAGTACTTC. As protein: CASSYSGRSAKNIQYF.

The chain carries TRBV4-1 and TRBJ1-4; perhaps TRBD1 as D (6 bases). Trimming pared 4 bases from V and 2 bases from J, leaving 11 bases between. CDR1 and CDR2 from the germline V gene are MGHRA and YSYEKL. The CDR3 consists of 15 residues. CDR3 bases: TGCGCCAGCAGCCGTACAGGGTCGACTAATGAAAAACTGTTTTTT. It encodes CASSRTGSTNEKLFF.

This rearrangement joins TRBV18 to TRBJ1-1, with a possible D match to TRBD1 (5 bases). The V gene's germline CDR1 is KGHSH and CDR2 LQKENI. The length of the CDR3 is 15 residues. Trimming left V 2 bases short and J 3 bases short, with 13 bases between. In DNA form, the CDR3 reads TGTGCCAGCTCACCAGCAGGGCTAGTAGACACTGAAGCTTTCTTT. Its translation: CASSPAGLVDTEAFF.

The V and J genes are TRBV28 and TRBJ2-3; D perhaps matches TRBD2 (6 bases). This CDR3 spans 15 amino acids. From germline, CDR1 is MDHEN and CDR2 SYDVKM. Trimming took 3 bases from V and 2 from J, leaving 12 bases between them. CDR3 amino acids: CASSFFGSATDTQYF. For the CDR3, the DNA is TGTGCCAGCAGTTTTTTCGGGAGTGCCACAGATACGCAGTATTTT.

The chain uses TRBV2 and TRBJ2-5; 9 bases are shared with TRBD2. J was trimmed by 3 bases and V by 3 bases; bases with no gene match: 5. The CDR3 contains 15 residues. Germline values: CDR1 SNHLY, CDR2 FYNNEI. CDR3 sequence: CASSEGSGGEETQYF. The DNA for the CDR3 is TGTGCCAGCAGTGAGGGTAGCGGGGGAGAAGAGACCCAGTACTTC.